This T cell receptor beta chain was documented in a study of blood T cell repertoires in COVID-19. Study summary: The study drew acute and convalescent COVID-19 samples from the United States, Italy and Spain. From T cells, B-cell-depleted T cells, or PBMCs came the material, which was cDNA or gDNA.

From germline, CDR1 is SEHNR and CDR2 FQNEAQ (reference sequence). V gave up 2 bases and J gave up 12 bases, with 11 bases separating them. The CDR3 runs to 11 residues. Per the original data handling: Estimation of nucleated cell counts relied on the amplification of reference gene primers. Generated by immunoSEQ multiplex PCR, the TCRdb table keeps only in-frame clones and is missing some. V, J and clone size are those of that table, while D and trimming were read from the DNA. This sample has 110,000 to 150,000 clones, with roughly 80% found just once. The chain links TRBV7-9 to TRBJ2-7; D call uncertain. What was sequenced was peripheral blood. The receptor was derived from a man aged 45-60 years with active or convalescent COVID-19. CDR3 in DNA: TGTGCCAGCAGCTTAAGGCTAGAGGTGTACTTC. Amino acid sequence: CASSLRLEVYF.